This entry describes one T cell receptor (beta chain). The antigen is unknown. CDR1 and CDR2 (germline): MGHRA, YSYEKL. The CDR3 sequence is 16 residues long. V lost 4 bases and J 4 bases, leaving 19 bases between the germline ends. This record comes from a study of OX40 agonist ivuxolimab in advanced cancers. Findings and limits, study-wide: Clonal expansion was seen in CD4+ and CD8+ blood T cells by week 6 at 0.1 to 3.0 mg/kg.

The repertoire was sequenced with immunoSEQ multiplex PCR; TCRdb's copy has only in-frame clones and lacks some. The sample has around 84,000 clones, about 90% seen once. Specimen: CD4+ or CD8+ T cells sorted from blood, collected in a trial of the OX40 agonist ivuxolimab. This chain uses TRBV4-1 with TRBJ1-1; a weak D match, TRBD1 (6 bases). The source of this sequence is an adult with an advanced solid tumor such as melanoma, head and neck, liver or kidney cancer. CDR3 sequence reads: CASSRPNGQLSTEAFF. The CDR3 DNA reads TGCGCCAGCAGCCGCCCGAACGGACAGCTGAGCACTGAAGCTTTCTTT.